Listed here are 28 T cell receptor beta chains from one sample, sequenced in a study of blood T cell repertoires in COVID-19. Clones were read by immunoSEQ multiplex PCR, and TCRdb kept only the in-frame ones, dropping some. The repertoire holds some 60,000 clones, with around 81% as singletons. Input material: peripheral blood. The origin of the receptors is a woman aged 80 or older with acute or convalescent COVID-19.

This clone has a single count. The gene calls are TRBV18 and TRBJ1-5; 11 nucleotides agree with TRBD1. With V trimmed by 6 bases and J by 6 bases, 7 bases remained unmatched. CDR1 is KGHSH and CDR2 is LQKENI in the germline V gene. The CDR3 spans 15 residues. CDR3 sequence reads: CASSVGQGVGQPQHF. The DNA for the CDR3 is TGTGCCAGCTCCGTGGGACAGGGGGTTGGTCAGCCCCAGCATTTT.

The rearrangement joins TRBV30 to TRBJ1-5; 12 bases are a match to TRBD1. CDR3 size: 14 residues. Germline CDR1 is GTSNPN and CDR2 is SVGIG (reference sequence). V was clipped by 4 bases and J by 7 bases; unmatched bases: 5. CDR3 sequence reads: CAWKGQGAVQPQHF. The CDR3 region has the DNA TGTGCCTGGAAGGGACAGGGGGCTGTGCAGCCCCAGCATTTT.

CDR3 loop: CASSTDRSSGNTIYF. DNA for the CDR3: TGTGCCAGCAGCACGGACAGGAGCTCTGGAAACACCATATATTTT. The rearrangement uses TRBV7-6 and TRBJ1-3, with 7 bases lining up with TRBD1. V was pared by 5 bases and J by 0 bases, with 4 bases of the junction left unmatched. The CDR3 runs 15 residues. Germline values: CDR1 SGHVS, CDR2 FNYEAQ.

To note about this clone: The same CDR3 also results from other DNA sequences found in this sample. The chain is built from TRBV7-2 and TRBJ2-5; 7 nucleotides line up with TRBD2. This CDR3 is built from 14 residues. Germline CDR1 reads SGHTA; CDR2 reads FQGNSA. V shed 0 bases and J 4 bases; nucleotides not matched to a gene: 2. In DNA, the CDR3 is TGTGCCAGCAGCTTAGCGGGGGGGGGAGAGACCCAGTACTTC. This gives the protein CASSLAGGGETQYF.

The genes are TRBV3-1 (or the pseudogene TRBV3-2) and TRBJ1-2, with D perhaps TRBD1 (6 bases). CDR1 and CDR2 from the germline V gene are LGHDT and YNNKEL (reference sequence). The V gene lost 0 bases and the J gene lost 8 bases, with 16 bases spanning the gap. The CDR3 is made up of 15 amino acids. The CDR3 loop is CASSQDAGARGGYTF. In nucleotides, the CDR3 is TGTGCCAGCAGCCAAGATGCAGGGGCGCGAGGAGGCTACACCTTC.

The CDR3 DNA is TGTGCCAGCAGACTTACAGGGACTCAGCCCCAGCATTTT. As protein: CASRLTGTQPQHF. The chain is built from TRBV5-8 and TRBJ1-5; a weak D match, TRBD1 (6 bases). The length of the CDR3 is 13 residues. Trimming pared 5 bases from V and 6 bases from J, leaving 12 bases between. CDR1 is SGHTS, CDR2 YDEGEE, per germline.

V gene TRBV2 combines with J gene TRBJ2-7; weak D call: TRBD1 (6 bases). Trimming took off 8 bases at V and 1 base at J, with 12 bases between the two ends. This CDR3 spans 13 amino acids. Germline V gene data show CDR1 as SNHLY and CDR2 as FYNNEI. The CDR3 bases are TGTGCCAGCCAGTGGGACACATCCTACGAGCAGTACTTC. It yields the protein CASQWDTSYEQYF. The complete variable domain, with remaining parts taken from reference TRBV2 and TRBJ2-7, reads EPEVTQTPSHQVTQMGQEVILRCVPISNHLYFYWYRQILGQKVEFLVSFYNNEISEKSEIFDDQFSVERPDGSNFTLKIRSTKLEDSAMYFCASQWDTSYEQYFGPGTRLTVT.

The rearrangement uses TRBV7-9 and TRBJ1-2; no definite D call. With 3 bases removed from V and 7 bases from J, the gap between germline ends came to 12 bases. Germline lookup yields CDR1 SEHNR and CDR2 FQNEAQ (reference sequence). The CDR3 runs to 13 residues. The CDR3 sequence is CASSFEGRSGYTF. The DNA of the CDR3 is TGTGCCAGCAGCTTTGAGGGCCGGAGTGGCTACACCTTC. Using reference TRBV7-9 and TRBJ1-2 for the parts outside the CDR3, the full variable domain is DTGVSQNPRHKITKRGQNVTFRCDPISEHNRLYWYRQTLGQGPEFLTYFQNEAQLEKSRLLSDRFSAERPKGSFSTLEIQRTEQGDSAMYLCASSFEGRSGYTFGSGTRLTVV.

The rearrangement uses TRBV6-6 and TRBJ2-2, with 10 bases that match TRBD2. V dropped 5 bases and J dropped 4; count of bases not matched to a gene: 10. In germline, CDR1 is MNHNY, CDR2 SVGAGI (reference sequence). This CDR3 has 17 residues. The CDR3 DNA reads TGTGCCAGCAGTCGTCGGCTAGCGGGAGTGGGCACCGGGGAGCTGTTTTTT. Residues: CASSRRLAGVGTGELFF.

The rearrangement joins TRBV4-1 to TRBJ1-6; 9 nucleotides agree with TRBD1. Per the germline V gene, CDR1 is MGHRA and CDR2 is YSYEKL. The CDR3 contains 15 residues. The V segment lost 1 base and the J segment 10 bases; nucleotides outside the gene matches: 5. The CDR3 region is CASSQGRDRDSPLHF. The CDR3 nucleotides read TGCGCCAGCAGCCAAGGGAGGGACAGGGACTCACCCCTCCACTTT.

This chain connects TRBV7-2 to TRBJ2-3; the D is unclear. Germline CDR1 is SGHTA and CDR2 is FQGNSA. Trimming removed 5 bases from V and 2 bases from J, with 5 bases in between. This CDR3 is built from 12 residues. Here the CDR3 DNA reads TGTGCCAGCAGCCGACTCACAGATACGCAGTATTTT. Its translation is CASSRLTDTQYF.

This chain uses TRBV5-5 with TRBJ2-7; 7 bases match TRBD1. V was clipped by 9 bases and J by 7 bases; unmatched bases: 4. Germline assignment: CDR1 SGHKS and CDR2 YYEKEE (reference sequence). The CDR3 spans 10 residues. For the CDR3, the DNA is TGTGCCAAAGGGGGCAGAGAGCAGTACTTC. Translation: CAKGGREQYF.

The CDR3 region is CASGRTGRTEAFF. CDR3 DNA sequence: TGTGCCAGCGGACGGACAGGGAGGACTGAAGCTTTCTTT. The chain has TRBV19 and TRBJ1-1; 8 positions match TRBD1. This CDR3 has 13 residues. Germline V lookup: CDR1 LNHDA, CDR2 SQIVND (reference sequence). J lost 5 bases, V lost 9 bases, and 8 bases had no gene match.

This sequence joins TRBV14 and TRBJ1-2; 7 nucleotides match TRBD1. This CDR3 has 16 residues. Germline values: CDR1 SGHDN, CDR2 FVKESK. After removal of 6 bases from V and 4 bases from J, the junction contained 14 bases not matched to a gene. Here the CDR3 reads CASSRTEGARGYGYTF. For the CDR3, the DNA is TGTGCCAGCAGTCGAACCGAGGGGGCTCGGGGCTATGGCTACACCTTC. The variable domain in full, completed from reference TRBV14 and TRBJ1-2, reads EAGVTQFPSHSVIEKGQTVTLRCDPISGHDNLYWYRRVMGKEIKFLLHFVKESKQDESGMPNNRFLAERTGGTYSTLKVQPAELEDSGVYFCASSRTEGARGYGYTFGSGTRLTVV.

V gene TRBV7-6 combines with J gene TRBJ2-5, with D possibly matching TRBD2 (6 bases). Per the germline V gene, CDR1 is SGHVS and CDR2 is FNYEAQ. V was clipped by 1 base and J by 2 bases, with 11 bases between them. CDR3 length: 15 residues. CDR3 protein: CASSLGGAQQETQYF. The DNA of the CDR3 is TGTGCCAGCAGCTTAGGCGGGGCGCAGCAAGAGACCCAGTACTTC. Complete variable domain (other parts from reference TRBV7-6 and TRBJ2-5): GAGVSQSPRYKVTKRGQDVALRCDPISGHVSLYWYRQALGQGPEFLTYFNYEAQQDKSGLPNDRFSAERPEGSISTLTIQRTEQRDSAMYRCASSLGGAQQETQYFGPGTRLLVL.

The chain carries TRBV29-1 and TRBJ2-3; D gene uncertain. CDR3 size: 12 residues. Germline CDR1 SQVTM, CDR2 ANQGSEA. The DNA for the CDR3 is TGCAGTCCCGCGCTCGGGTCAGATACGCAGTATTTT. This codes for CSPALGSDTQYF.

The gene calls are TRBV10-3 and TRBJ1-5, with 9 positions matching TRBD1. This CDR3 comprises 16 residues. J was trimmed by 7 bases and V by 3 bases; bases with no gene match: 10. Germline V gene data show CDR1 as ENHRY and CDR2 as SYGVKD. This chain's CDR3 is CAISDGDRDVGQPQHF. CDR3 DNA sequence: TGTGCCATCAGTGATGGGGACAGGGATGTTGGACAGCCCCAGCATTTT.

This clone counts as medium-sized. The chain carries TRBV7-9 and TRBJ1-3; no reliable D call. CDR1 and CDR2 from the germline V gene are SEHNR and FQNEAQ (reference sequence). The CDR3 runs to 15 residues. Trimming left V 1 base short and J 3 bases short, with 10 bases between. In DNA, the CDR3 is TGTGCCAGCAGCTTAGTTGCGGAGGGTGGAAACACCATATATTTT. As protein: CASSLVAEGGNTIYF.

The chain uses TRBV7-2 and TRBJ2-3, with 9 nucleotides matching TRBD2. The ends lost 1 base at V and 3 bases at J; junction bases unmatched: 5. Germline CDR1 reads SGHTA; CDR2 reads FQGNSA. The CDR3 consists of 16 residues. The CDR3: CASSLGGGVATDTQYF. Written as DNA, the CDR3 is TGTGCCAGCAGCTTAGGCGGGGGGGTGGCGACAGATACGCAGTATTTT. Full variable domain (remainder filled in from reference TRBV7-2 and TRBJ2-3): GAGVSQSPSNKVTEKGKDVELRCDPISGHTALYWYRQSLGQGLEFLIYFQGNSAPDKSGLPSDRFSAERTGGSVSTLTIQRTQQEDSAVYLCASSLGGGVATDTQYFGPGTRLTVL.

This clone was detected only a few times. The rearrangement links TRBV19 to TRBJ2-7; no firm D call. V gave up 7 bases and J gave up 1 base, with 8 bases separating them. The CDR3 sequence is 12 residues long. CDR1 and CDR2 from the germline V gene are LNHDA and SQIVND (reference sequence). The CDR3 loop is CASKTHSYEQYF. CDR3 nucleotides: TGTGCCAGTAAAACACATTCCTACGAGCAGTACTTC.

This clone was observed a few times. The chain uses TRBV28 and TRBJ1-1; D not resolved. This CDR3 spans 12 amino acids. Trimming took 6 bases from V and 3 from J, leaving 8 bases between them. Germline CDR1 and CDR2: MDHEN and SYDVKM. The CDR3 region is CASSPGYTEAFF. As DNA, the CDR3 is TGTGCCAGCAGCCCGGGGTACACTGAAGCTTTCTTT.

The chain couples TRBV6-6 to TRBJ2-1; 10 bases match TRBD2. Looked up from germline, CDR1 is MNHNY and CDR2 is SVGAGI (reference sequence). The trim removed 5 bases at V and 3 bases at J, leaving 1 base unmatched. The length of the CDR3 is 14 residues. This CDR3 is CASSVAGGYNEQFF. Written as DNA, the CDR3 is TGTGCCAGCAGTGTAGCGGGGGGCTACAATGAGCAGTTCTTC.

This clone has more than one count but fewer than ten. The chain couples TRBV7-2 to TRBJ2-2; D is ambiguous. Germline V gene data show CDR1 as SGHTA and CDR2 as FQGNSA. V was shortened by 2 bases and J by 9 bases, with 7 bases between the two germline ends. The CDR3 is 12 amino acids. This chain's CDR3 is CASSLRGRELFF. The CDR3 nucleotides are TGTGCCAGCAGCTTACGTGGGCGGGAGCTGTTTTTT.

The chain joins TRBV5-5 to TRBJ1-5, with D possibly being TRBD1 (5 bases). The CDR3 is 16 residues long. V lost 0 bases to trimming and J lost 4 bases, with 14 bases between them. Germline lookup yields CDR1 SGHKS and CDR2 YYEKEE (reference sequence). The CDR3 sequence: CASSLVGVEGNQPQHF. The CDR3 coding sequence is TGTGCCAGCAGCTTGGTTGGGGTGGAGGGGAATCAGCCCCAGCATTTT.

This rearrangement joins TRBV11-2 to TRBJ1-6; the D is unclear. There are 15 residues in the CDR3. Looked up from germline, CDR1 is SGHAT and CDR2 is FQNNGV. The V end was cut by 1 base, the J end by 3 bases, with 7 bases between. The CDR3 region is CASSLVTVYNSPLHF. The DNA of the CDR3 is TGTGCCAGCAGCTTAGTTACGGTCTATAATTCACCCCTCCACTTT.

V usage is TRBV6-6 and J usage is TRBJ1-6, with 12 bases fitting TRBD1. CDR3 length: 15 residues. The V and J ends lost 0 bases and 14 bases, in that order; junction bases with no gene match: 5. Per germline, CDR1 MNHNY and CDR2 SVGAGI (reference sequence). Written as DNA, the CDR3 is TGTGCCAGCAGTTACTCCGGGACAGGGGGCAAGACCCTCCACTTT. This codes for CASSYSGTGGKTLHF.

This chain uses TRBV7-2 with TRBJ2-1, with TRBD2 identical over 9 bases. The V and J ends lost 8 bases and 4 bases, in that order; junction bases with no gene match: 6. Germline lookup yields CDR1 SGHTA and CDR2 FQGNSA. This CDR3 has 14 residues. CDR3 in amino acids: CASGGTSSYNEQFF. The CDR3 nucleotides read TGTGCCAGCGGAGGGACTAGCAGTTACAATGAGCAGTTCTTC.

This clone was picked up one time. This chain connects TRBV5-1 to TRBJ1-2; TRBD1 might be the D (6 bases). Germline-derived CDR1 and CDR2 are SGHRS and YFSETQ. The CDR3 contains 13 residues. Trimming left V 0 bases short and J 7 bases short, with 10 bases between. The DNA of the CDR3 is TGCGCCAGCAGCTTGGCAGGGGCAAGTGGCTACACCTTC. This translates into CASSLAGASGYTF.